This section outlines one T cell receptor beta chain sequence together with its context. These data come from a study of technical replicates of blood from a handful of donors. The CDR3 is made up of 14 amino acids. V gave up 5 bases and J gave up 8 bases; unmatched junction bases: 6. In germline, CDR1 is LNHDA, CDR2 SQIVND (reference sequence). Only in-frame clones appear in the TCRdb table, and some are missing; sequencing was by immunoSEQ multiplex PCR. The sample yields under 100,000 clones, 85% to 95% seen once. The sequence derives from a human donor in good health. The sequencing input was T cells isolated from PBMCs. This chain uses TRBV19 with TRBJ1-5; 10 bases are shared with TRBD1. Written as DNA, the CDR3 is TGTGCCAGTAGTCTCGGGACAGGGGTTGAGCCCCAGCATTTT. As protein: CASSLGTGVEPQHF.